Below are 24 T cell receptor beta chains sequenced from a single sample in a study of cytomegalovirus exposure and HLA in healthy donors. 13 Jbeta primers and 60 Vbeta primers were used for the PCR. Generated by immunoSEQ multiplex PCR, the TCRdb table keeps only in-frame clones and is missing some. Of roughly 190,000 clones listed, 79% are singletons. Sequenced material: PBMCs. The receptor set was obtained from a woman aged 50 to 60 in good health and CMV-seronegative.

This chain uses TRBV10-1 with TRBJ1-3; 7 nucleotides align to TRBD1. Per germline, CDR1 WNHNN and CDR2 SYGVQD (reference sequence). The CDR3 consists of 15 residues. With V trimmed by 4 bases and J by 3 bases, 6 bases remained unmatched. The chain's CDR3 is CASSATGRNGNTIYF. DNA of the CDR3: TGCGCCAGCAGTGCGACAGGGAGAAATGGAAACACCATATATTTT.

The CDR3 spells CASSPRRTGNTIYF. CDR3 nucleotide sequence: TGTGCCAGCAGCCCCAGGAGGACGGGAAACACCATATATTTT. The chain is built from TRBV7-9 and TRBJ1-3; D remains ambiguous. This CDR3 has 14 residues. Germline V lookup: CDR1 SEHNR, CDR2 FQNEAQ (reference sequence). Trimming took 5 bases from V and 4 from J, leaving 12 bases between them.

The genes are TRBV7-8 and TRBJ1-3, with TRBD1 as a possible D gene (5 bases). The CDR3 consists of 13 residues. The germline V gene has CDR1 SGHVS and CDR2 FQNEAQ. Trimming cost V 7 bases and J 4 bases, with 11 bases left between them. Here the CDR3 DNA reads TGTGCCAGCACCCAGGGCCGAGGAAACACCATATATTTT. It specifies CASTQGRGNTIYF.

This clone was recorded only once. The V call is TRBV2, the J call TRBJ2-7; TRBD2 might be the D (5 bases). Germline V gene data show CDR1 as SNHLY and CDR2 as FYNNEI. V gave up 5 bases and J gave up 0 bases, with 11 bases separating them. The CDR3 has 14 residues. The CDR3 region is CASSRAGSSYEQYF. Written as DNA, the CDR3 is TGTGCCAGCAGTAGGGCGGGTAGCTCCTACGAGCAGTACTTC.

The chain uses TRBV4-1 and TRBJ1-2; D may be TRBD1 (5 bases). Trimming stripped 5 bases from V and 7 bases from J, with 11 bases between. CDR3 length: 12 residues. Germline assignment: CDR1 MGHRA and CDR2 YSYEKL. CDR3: CASSLTGVGYTF. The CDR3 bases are TGCGCCAGCAGCTTAACGGGGGTTGGCTACACCTTC.

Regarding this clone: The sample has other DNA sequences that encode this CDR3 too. The CDR3 sequence: CASSLRGVLTDTQYF. CDR3 in DNA: TGCGCCAGCAGCTTGCGGGGGGTCCTCACAGATACGCAGTATTTT. This chain uses TRBV5-1 with TRBJ2-3, with 7 bases fitting TRBD2. CDR3 size: 15 residues. J gave up 2 bases and V 1 base, and 4 bases lay outside the gene matches. The germline V gene encodes CDR1 SGHRS and CDR2 YFSETQ.

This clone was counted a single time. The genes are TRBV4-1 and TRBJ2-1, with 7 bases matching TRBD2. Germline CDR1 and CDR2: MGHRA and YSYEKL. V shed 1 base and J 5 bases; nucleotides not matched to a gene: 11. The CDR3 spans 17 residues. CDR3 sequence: CASSQGGTGGVDNEQFF. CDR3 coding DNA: TGCGCCAGCAGCCAAGGCGGGACGGGAGGTGTAGACAATGAGCAGTTCTTC.

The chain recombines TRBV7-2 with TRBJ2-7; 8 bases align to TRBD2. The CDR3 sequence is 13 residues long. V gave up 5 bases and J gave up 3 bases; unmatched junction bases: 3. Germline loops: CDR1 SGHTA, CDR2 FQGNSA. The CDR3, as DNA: TGTGCCAGCAGCCGTAGCGGGAACTACGAGCAGTACTTC. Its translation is CASSRSGNYEQYF.

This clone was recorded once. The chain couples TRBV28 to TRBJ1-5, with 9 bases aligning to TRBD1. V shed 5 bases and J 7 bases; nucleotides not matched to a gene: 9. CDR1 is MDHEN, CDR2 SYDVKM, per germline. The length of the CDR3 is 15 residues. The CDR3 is CASSILQGAGQPQHF. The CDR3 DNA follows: TGTGCCAGCAGTATACTACAGGGGGCCGGGCAGCCCCAGCATTTT.

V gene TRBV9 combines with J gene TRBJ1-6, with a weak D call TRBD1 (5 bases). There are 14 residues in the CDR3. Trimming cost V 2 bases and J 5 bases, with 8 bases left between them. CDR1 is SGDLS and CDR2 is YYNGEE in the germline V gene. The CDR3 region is CASSVTANNSPLHF. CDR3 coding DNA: TGTGCCAGCAGCGTGACAGCAAATAATTCACCCCTCCACTTT.

The CDR3 DNA sequence: TGTGCCAGCAGCTTAGCGGCCCTAGCGGGAGGTAGCTACGAGCAGTACTTC. Protein sequence: CASSLAALAGGSYEQYF. The V and J genes are TRBV7-8 and TRBJ2-7; 11 bases align to TRBD2. The CDR3 sequence is 17 residues long. J lost 3 bases, V lost 0 bases, and 7 bases had no gene match. Germline V gene sequence: CDR1 SGHVS, CDR2 FQNEAQ.

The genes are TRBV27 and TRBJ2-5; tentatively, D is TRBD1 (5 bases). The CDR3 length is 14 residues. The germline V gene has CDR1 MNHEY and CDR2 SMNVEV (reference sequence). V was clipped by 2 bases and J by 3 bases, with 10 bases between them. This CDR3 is CASSLGAAKETQYF. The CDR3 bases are TGTGCCAGCAGTTTAGGGGCAGCAAAAGAGACCCAGTACTTC.

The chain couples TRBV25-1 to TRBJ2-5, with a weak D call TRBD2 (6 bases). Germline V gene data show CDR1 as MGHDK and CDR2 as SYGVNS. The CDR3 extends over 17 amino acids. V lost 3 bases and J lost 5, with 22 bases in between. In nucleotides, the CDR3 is TGTGCCAGCAGTGATTATGGACGGGAGAGGTTTTCGGAGACCCAGTACTTC. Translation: CASSDYGRERFSETQYF.

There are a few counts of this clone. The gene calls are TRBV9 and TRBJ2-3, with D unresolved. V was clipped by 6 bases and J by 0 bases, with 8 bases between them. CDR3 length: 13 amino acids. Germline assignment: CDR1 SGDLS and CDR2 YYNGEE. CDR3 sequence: CASNELSTDTQYF. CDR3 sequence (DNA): TGTGCCAGCAATGAGCTTAGCACAGATACGCAGTATTTT.

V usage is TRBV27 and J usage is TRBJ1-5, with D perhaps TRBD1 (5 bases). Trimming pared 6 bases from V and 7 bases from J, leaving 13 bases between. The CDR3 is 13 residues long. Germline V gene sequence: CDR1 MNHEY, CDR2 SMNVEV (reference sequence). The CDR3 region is CASSRVVGQPQHF. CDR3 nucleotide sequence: TGTGCCAGCAGCAGGGTGGTAGGGCAGCCCCAGCATTTT.

The DNA for the CDR3 is TGTGCCAGCAGCTTATGGCGGATGCCCTTACAAGAGACCCAGTACTTC. It yields the protein CASSLWRMPLQETQYF. V and J are TRBV7-8 and TRBJ2-5; D is undetermined. Trimming took off 2 bases at V and 2 bases at J, with 15 bases between the two ends. Germline V CDR1 and CDR2: SGHVS, FQNEAQ. The CDR3 totals 16 residues. Full variable domain (rest looked up from reference TRBV7-8 and TRBJ2-5): GAGVSQSPRYKVAKRGQDVALRCDPISGHVSLFWYQQALGQGPEFLTYFQNEAQLDKSGLPSDRFFAERPEGSVSTLKIQRTQQEDSAVYLCASSLWRMPLQETQYFGPGTRLLVL.

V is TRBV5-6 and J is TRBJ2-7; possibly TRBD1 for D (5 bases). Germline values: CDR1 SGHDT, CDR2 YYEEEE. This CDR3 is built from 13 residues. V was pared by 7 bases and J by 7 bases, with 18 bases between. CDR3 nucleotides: TGTGCCAGCGAAGTAGGGGCCCTAGGGGAGCAGTACTTC. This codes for CASEVGALGEQYF.

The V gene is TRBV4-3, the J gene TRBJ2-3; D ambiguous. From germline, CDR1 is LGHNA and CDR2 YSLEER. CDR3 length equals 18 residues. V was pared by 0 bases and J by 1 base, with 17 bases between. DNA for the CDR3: TGCGCCAGCAGCCAAGACGTAGCCCCAAGTTATGGCACAGATACGCAGTATTTT. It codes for CASSQDVAPSYGTDTQYF.

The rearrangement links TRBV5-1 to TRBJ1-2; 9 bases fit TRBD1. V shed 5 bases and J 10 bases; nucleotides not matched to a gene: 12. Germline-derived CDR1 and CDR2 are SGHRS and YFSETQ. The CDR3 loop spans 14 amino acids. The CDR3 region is CASSPGDRGDVYTF. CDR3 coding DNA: TGCGCCAGCAGTCCCGGCGACAGGGGGGATGTCTACACCTTC.

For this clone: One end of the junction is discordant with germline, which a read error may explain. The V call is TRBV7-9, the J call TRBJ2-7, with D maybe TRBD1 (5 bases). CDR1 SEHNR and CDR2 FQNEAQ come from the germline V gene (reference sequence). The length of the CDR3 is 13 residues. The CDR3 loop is CSSSSGQYYEQYF. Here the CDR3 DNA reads TGTTCCAGCAGCTCCGGACAATACTACGAGCAGTACTTC.

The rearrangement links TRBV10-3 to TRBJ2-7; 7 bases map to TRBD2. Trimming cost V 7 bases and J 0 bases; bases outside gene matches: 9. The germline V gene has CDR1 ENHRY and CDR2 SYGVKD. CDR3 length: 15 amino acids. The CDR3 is CAIKPLAEPSYEQYF. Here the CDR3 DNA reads TGTGCCATCAAACCCCTAGCGGAACCCTCCTACGAGCAGTACTTC.

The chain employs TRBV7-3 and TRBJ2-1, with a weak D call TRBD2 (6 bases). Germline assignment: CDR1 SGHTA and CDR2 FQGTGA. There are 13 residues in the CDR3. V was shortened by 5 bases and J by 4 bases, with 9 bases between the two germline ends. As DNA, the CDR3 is TGTGCCAGCAGCCCCGCGGGGTACAATGAGCAGTTCTTC. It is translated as CASSPAGYNEQFF.

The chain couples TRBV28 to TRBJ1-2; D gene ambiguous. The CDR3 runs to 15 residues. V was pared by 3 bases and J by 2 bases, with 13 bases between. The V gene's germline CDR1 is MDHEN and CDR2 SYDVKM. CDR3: CASSLVGGRNYGYTF. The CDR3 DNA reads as TGTGCCAGCAGTTTGGTGGGAGGGAGGAACTATGGCTACACCTTC.

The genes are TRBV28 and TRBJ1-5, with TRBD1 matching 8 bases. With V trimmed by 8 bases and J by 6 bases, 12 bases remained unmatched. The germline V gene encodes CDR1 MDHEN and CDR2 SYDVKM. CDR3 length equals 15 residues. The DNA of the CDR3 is TGTGCCAGCCACCTCCGGGACAGGCTGGGTCAGCCCCAGCATTTT. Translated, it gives CASHLRDRLGQPQHF. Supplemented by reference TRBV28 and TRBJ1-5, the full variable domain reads DVKVTQSSRYLVKRTGEKVFLECVQDMDHENMFWYRQDPGLGLRLIYFSYDVKMKEKGDIPEGYSVSREKKERFSLILESASTNQTSMYLCASHLRDRLGQPQHFGDGTRLSIL.